Listed here are 30 T cell receptor beta chains from one sample, sequenced in a study of OX40 agonist ivuxolimab in advanced cancers. The protocol was immunoSEQ multiplex PCR, while the TCRdb copy is restricted to in-frame clones and leaves out a portion. The sample comprises fewer than 45,000 clones, more than 80% of which are singletons, and under 0.7% rests with the top ten. Here the sequenced sample was CD4+ or CD8+ T cells sorted from blood, taken in a trial of the OX40 agonist ivuxolimab. The receptors originated from an adult with an advanced solid tumor such as melanoma, head and neck, liver or kidney cancer.

The chain employs TRBV4-3 and TRBJ2-1; 8 bases map to TRBD2. CDR3 length: 16 residues. Germline V gene sequence: CDR1 LGHNA, CDR2 YSLEER. The V segment lost 0 bases and the J segment 3 bases; nucleotides outside the gene matches: 4. The CDR3 spells CASSQEPSGFYNEQFF. DNA for the CDR3: TGCGCCAGCAGCCAAGAACCTAGCGGGTTCTACAATGAGCAGTTCTTC.

This clone was picked up one time. This chain uses TRBV11-2 with TRBJ2-2; tentatively, D is TRBD1 or TRBD2 (5 bases each). With 3 bases removed from V and 7 bases from J, the gap between germline ends came to 9 bases. This CDR3 is built from 13 residues. Germline CDR1 is SGHAT and CDR2 is FQNNGV. The CDR3 loop reads CASSFARGGELFF. The CDR3 DNA reads as TGTGCCAGCAGCTTCGCGAGGGGCGGGGAGCTGTTTTTT. Filled out from reference TRBV11-2 and TRBJ2-2, the complete variable domain reads EAGVAQSPRYKIIEKRQSVAFWCNPISGHATLYWYQQILGQGPKLLIQFQNNGVVDDSQLPKDRFSAERLKGVDSTLKIQPAKLEDSAVYLCASSFARGGELFFGEGSRLTVL.

The V gene is TRBV5-1, the J gene TRBJ2-1; D perhaps matches TRBD1 (5 bases). The V and J ends lost 4 bases and 9 bases respectively, with 20 bases between them. This CDR3 comprises 15 residues. Per the germline V gene, CDR1 is SGHRS and CDR2 is YFSETQ. CDR3 sequence: CASSNSQGSFGEQFF. The CDR3, as DNA: TGCGCCAGCAGCAATAGCCAGGGCAGTTTTGGTGAGCAGTTCTTC.

CDR3 nucleotide sequence: TGCGCCAGCAGCTTGGACAGGGGGCTTGCAGATACGCAGTATTTT. This codes for CASSLDRGLADTQYF. The rearrangement links TRBV5-1 to TRBJ2-3; 9 nucleotides line up with TRBD1. The CDR3 is 15 amino acids. The V gene's germline CDR1 is SGHRS and CDR2 YFSETQ. J lost 4 bases, V lost 0 bases, and 3 bases had no gene match.

The chain combines TRBV4-2 with TRBJ2-5, with TRBD1 as a possible D gene (5 bases). Looked up from germline, CDR1 is LGHNA and CDR2 is YNFKEQ. The CDR3 has 14 amino acids. The germline V and J ends were trimmed by 2 bases and 1 base, with 8 bases remaining between them. CDR3 protein: CASSQMDIQETQYF. CDR3 sequence (DNA): TGTGCCAGCAGCCAAATGGACATCCAAGAGACCCAGTACTTC.

This sequence joins TRBV7-2 and TRBJ1-2, with 9 bases aligning to TRBD1. J gave up 6 bases and V 0 bases, and 5 bases lay outside the gene matches. Germline V gene sequence: CDR1 SGHTA, CDR2 FQGNSA. This CDR3 contains 15 residues. CDR3 in DNA: TGTGCCAGCAGCTTAGCAGGTGGGACAGGGAATGGCTACACCTTC. Its translation is CASSLAGGTGNGYTF.

The genes are TRBV7-9 and TRBJ1-6; the D gene is possibly TRBD1 (6 bases). The CDR3 length is 15 residues. Germline loops: CDR1 SEHNR, CDR2 FQNEAQ (reference sequence). V was pared by 3 bases and J by 7 bases, with 13 bases between. CDR3 bases: TGTGCCAGCAGCTTGGCGAGGGGGGTGAATTCACCCCTCCACTTT. Translating gives CASSLARGVNSPLHF. The variable domain in full, completed from reference TRBV7-9 and TRBJ1-6, reads DTGVSQNPRHKITKRGQNVTFRCDPISEHNRLYWYRQTLGQGPEFLTYFQNEAQLEKSRLLSDRFSAERPKGSFSTLEIQRTEQGDSAMYLCASSLARGVNSPLHFGNGTRLTVT.

The CDR3 nucleotides read TGCGCCAGCACCCGAGACAGCTCCTACAATGAGCAGTTCTTC. Protein: CASTRDSSYNEQFF. V usage is TRBV5-1 and J usage is TRBJ2-1; D perhaps matches TRBD1 (5 bases). CDR1 is SGHRS and CDR2 is YFSETQ in the germline V gene. The CDR3 consists of 14 residues. V was shortened by 6 bases and J by 0 bases, with 10 bases between the two germline ends.

The chain links TRBV7-9 to TRBJ2-3; no clear D. There are 16 residues in the CDR3. V lost 4 bases to trimming and J lost 5 bases, with 19 bases between them. Germline CDR1 is SEHNR and CDR2 is FQNEAQ (reference sequence). The CDR3 spells CASSSPPSWWKDTQYF. In DNA, the CDR3 is TGTGCCAGCAGCTCCCCCCCATCCTGGTGGAAAGATACGCAGTATTTT.

The DNA for the CDR3 is TGTGCCAGCAGCTTGTCTAATTCCTACGAGCAGTACTTC. This sequence encodes CASSLSNSYEQYF. This sequence joins TRBV5-5 and TRBJ2-7; no firm D call. The V end was cut by 1 base, the J end by 1 base, with 6 bases between. The CDR3 is 13 amino acids. CDR1 is SGHKS, CDR2 YYEKEE, per germline (reference sequence).

The genes are TRBV5-1 and TRBJ1-4; 8 positions match TRBD1. Germline values: CDR1 SGHRS, CDR2 YFSETQ. The CDR3 runs 13 residues. J was trimmed by 5 bases and V by 5 bases; bases with no gene match: 2. CDR3 region: CASSWDRNEKLFF. The DNA for the CDR3 is TGCGCCAGCAGTTGGGACAGGAATGAAAAACTGTTTTTT.

The rearrangement links TRBV7-9 to TRBJ2-2; D not certain. The CDR3 has 12 residues. The germline gives CDR1 SEHNR, CDR2 FQNEAQ (reference sequence). The V end was cut by 1 base, the J end by 8 bases, with 5 bases between. This chain's CDR3 is CASSLVGGELFF. CDR3 nucleotides: TGTGCCAGCAGCTTAGTAGGAGGGGAGCTGTTTTTT.

The chain carries TRBV23-1 and TRBJ1-1; 7 nucleotides match TRBD1. TRBV23-1 is flagged as an ORF with uncertain function. With 4 bases clipped from V and 5 bases from J, the junction kept 10 bases outside the gene matches. The CDR3 sequence is 15 residues long. The CDR3 is CASSLQGPRGTEAFF. The CDR3 nucleotides read TGCGCCAGCAGTCTACAGGGGCCCCGGGGTACTGAAGCTTTCTTT.

V gene TRBV5-5 combines with J gene TRBJ2-7; D gene ambiguous. This CDR3 contains 12 residues. The germline V gene has CDR1 SGHKS and CDR2 YYEKEE (reference sequence). The V gene lost 0 bases and the J gene lost 7 bases, with 8 bases spanning the gap. The CDR3 region has the DNA TGTGCCAGCAGCTTGGACACAGTTGAGCAGTACTTC. Its translation is CASSLDTVEQYF.

This chain uses TRBV2 with TRBJ2-3, with TRBD2 identical over 9 bases. This CDR3 is 14 amino acids long. After removal of 7 bases from V and 9 bases from J, the junction contained 11 bases not matched to a gene. Germline assignment: CDR1 SNHLY and CDR2 FYNNEI. CDR3 in DNA: TGTGCCAGCACACCTAGGCGGGGGGGGAGGACGCAGTATTTT. Protein: CASTPRRGGRTQYF.

Here the CDR3 DNA reads TGTGCCAGCAGTTACTTAAGGGGTTCCACAGATACGCAGTATTTT. This codes for CASSYLRGSTDTQYF. The chain links TRBV6-5 to TRBJ2-3; the D gene is possibly TRBD1 (5 bases). Germline loops: CDR1 MNHEY, CDR2 SVGAGI. The germline V and J ends were trimmed by 1 base and 2 bases, with 10 bases remaining between them. The CDR3 contains 15 residues.

The chain links TRBV5-1 to TRBJ2-1; D gene uncertain. Germline CDR1 reads SGHRS; CDR2 reads YFSETQ. The CDR3 is made up of 14 amino acids. V lost 0 bases to trimming and J lost 3 bases, with 7 bases between them. CDR3 sequence reads: CASSLDLFYNEQFF. The CDR3 coding sequence is TGCGCCAGCAGCTTGGACTTGTTCTACAATGAGCAGTTCTTC.

In this sample, this clone turned up a few times. The genes are TRBV7-6 and TRBJ2-1; D is undetermined. Germline V gives CDR1 SGHVS, CDR2 FNYEAQ. V lost 2 bases to trimming and J lost 6 bases, with 5 bases between them. CDR3 length: 12 residues. CDR3 sequence (DNA): TGTGCCAGCAGCTTACAATTCAATGAGCAGTTCTTC. Protein product: CASSLQFNEQFF.

The chain recombines TRBV7-9 with TRBJ1-3; 7 positions agree with TRBD1. CDR1 SEHNR and CDR2 FQNEAQ come from the germline V gene (reference sequence). V trimming: 4 bases; J trimming: 3 bases; junction bases outside the gene matches: 3. This CDR3 is 14 amino acids long. As DNA, the CDR3 is TGTGCCAGCAGCTCGACAGGGTTTGGAAACACCATATATTTT. Translation: CASSSTGFGNTIYF.

J is TRBJ1-2 and V is TRBV5-8, with 8 positions matching TRBD1. Germline V gene lookup returns CDR1 SGHTS and CDR2 YDEGEE. This CDR3 contains 14 residues. After removal of 4 bases from V and 5 bases from J, the junction contained 7 bases not matched to a gene. The CDR3 region has the DNA TGTGCCAGCAGCCGACGGACAGGGAGGTATGGCTACACCTTC. This translates into CASSRRTGRYGYTF.

The chain has TRBV7-9 and TRBJ1-2; possibly TRBD1 for D (6 bases). The V end lost 5 bases, the J end lost 6 bases, and 10 bases lay between the germline ends. CDR1 and CDR2 (germline): SEHNR, FQNEAQ (reference sequence). There are 12 residues in the CDR3. The CDR3 region is CASSKNRDGYTF. The CDR3 region has the DNA TGTGCCAGCAGCAAAAACAGGGATGGCTACACCTTC.

The chain is built from TRBV9 and TRBJ1-1, with TRBD1 matching over 8 bases. This CDR3 region has 14 residues. Losses at the gene ends were 4 bases for V and 8 bases for J; bases not matched to a gene: 10. Germline V gene sequence: CDR1 SGDLS, CDR2 YYNGEE. CDR3 bases: TGTGCCAGCAGCCACCGGTGGGACAGGTCAGAAGCTTTCTTT. Its protein product is CASSHRWDRSEAFF. The full variable domain, with the rest looked up from reference TRBV9 and TRBJ1-1, is DSGVTQTPKHLITATGQRVTLRCSPRSGDLSVYWYQQSLDQGLQFLIQYYNGEERAKGNILERFSAQQFPDLHSELNLSSLELGDSALYFCASSHRWDRSEAFFGQGTRLTVV.

This chain connects TRBV13 to TRBJ1-2, with 8 bases identical to TRBD1. This CDR3 has 16 amino acids. Trimming at V came to 1 base and at J to 7 bases, leaving 11 bases not matched to a gene. Germline CDR1 is PRHDT and CDR2 is FYEKMQ (reference sequence). As DNA, the CDR3 is TGTGCCAGCAGCTTAGCCCCGGCAGGGGGCGCGTCTGGCTACACCTTC. Its protein product is CASSLAPAGGASGYTF.

The rearrangement links TRBV5-1 to TRBJ2-5, with a tentative D call TRBD2 (6 bases). The CDR3 loop spans 15 amino acids. V was clipped by 0 bases and J by 5 bases, with 14 bases between them. Per the germline V gene, CDR1 is SGHRS and CDR2 is YFSETQ. CDR3 bases: TGCGCCAGCAGCTTGGCCTCCAGGAGGGAGGAGACCCAGTACTTC. It codes for CASSLASRREETQYF.

The chain combines TRBV7-2 with TRBJ1-1; D is uncertain. Between the trimmed V and J ends, which lost 5 bases and 1 base, there was a span of 8 bases. CDR1 and CDR2 from the germline V gene are SGHTA and FQGNSA. This CDR3 has 13 amino acids. CDR3 amino acids: CASSLRANTEAFF. The CDR3 DNA follows: TGTGCCAGCAGCCTCCGGGCGAACACTGAAGCTTTCTTT.

J is TRBJ1-2 and V is TRBV9; perhaps TRBD1 as D (5 bases). The CDR3 is 15 residues long. CDR1 is SGDLS and CDR2 is YYNGEE in the germline V gene. The V gene lost 0 bases and the J gene lost 1 base, with 10 bases spanning the gap. The CDR3 protein is CASSVGGSGNYGYTF. The DNA of the CDR3 is TGTGCCAGCAGCGTAGGGGGGAGTGGTAACTATGGCTACACCTTC.

The chain combines TRBV5-1 with TRBJ2-2; no clear D gene. Germline V CDR1 and CDR2: SGHRS, YFSETQ. Trimming cost V 0 bases and J 2 bases, with 5 bases left between them. CDR3 length: 14 amino acids. The chain's CDR3 is CASSLGLNTGELFF. CDR3 nucleotide sequence: TGCGCCAGCAGCTTGGGACTTAACACCGGGGAGCTGTTTTTT.

This clone was seen a few times. The chain recombines TRBV5-1 with TRBJ2-3, with TRBD1 matching over 7 bases. Unmatched junction bases numbered 8, after V lost 4 bases and J lost 3 bases. Germline V gene sequence: CDR1 SGHRS, CDR2 YFSETQ. This CDR3 has 15 residues. The CDR3 is CASSLTGTETDTQYF. CDR3 in DNA: TGCGCCAGCAGCCTAACCGGGACAGAGACAGATACGCAGTATTTT.

The chain employs TRBV5-4 and TRBJ1-6; D is possibly TRBD1 (5 bases). CDR1 and CDR2 from the germline V gene are SGHNT and YYREEE (reference sequence). The V gene lost 2 bases and the J gene lost 3 bases, with 9 bases spanning the gap. The CDR3 covers 15 residues. The CDR3 region has the DNA TGTGCCAGCAGCTTTTACCAGGGCTATAATTCACCCCTCCACTTT. Protein sequence: CASSFYQGYNSPLHF.

CDR3 protein: CASRLIRSRGDTGELFF. The CDR3 coding sequence is TGTGCCAGCAGACTAATCCGATCCAGGGGTGACACCGGGGAGCTGTTTTTT. The rearrangement joins TRBV11-3 to TRBJ2-2; TRBD1 is a possible D gene (6 bases). Germline-derived CDR1 and CDR2 are SGHNT and YENEEA. This CDR3 spans 17 amino acids. V lost 6 bases, J lost 3 bases, and 20 bases lay in between.